The text below deals with one TCR beta chain. Its antigen remains unidentified. Germline-derived CDR1 and CDR2 are WSHSY and SAAADI. This CDR3 has 12 residues. The V end was cut by 6 bases, the J end by 4 bases, with 7 bases between. TCRdb re-analysed the reads in MiXCR, keeping a single row per CDR3 protein. This table has around 900,000 distinct CDR3 sequences, roughly 30% appearing once. These data are taken from a study of T cell repertoires in cytomegalovirus infection. Study at large: Peptides in the study included HLA-C-restricted and HLA-B-restricted CMV epitopes. A matching HLA type, together with CMV infection, was signaled by public TCR beta signatures.

Findings and limits, study-wide: HLA-C-restricted CMV clonotypes gave the most frequent clonotype in two of eight donors.

The receptor was derived from a human donor in good health (CMV status not recorded). Some clones in this sample may be carry-over from other donors' samples. The chain employs TRBV10-2 and TRBJ2-1, with a possible D match to TRBD2 (5 bases). The sample here was cultured CD8+ T cells from PBMCs, taken from culture after CMV antigen stimulation. The CDR3 DNA is TGCGCCAGCAGGAGGGATTACAATGAGCAGTTCTTC. Translating it yields CASRRDYNEQFF.